This passage covers 14 T cell receptor beta chains from one sample sequenced in a study of blood T cell repertoires in COVID-19. Repertoires were generated with immunoSEQ multiplex PCR, while TCRdb's copy carries only in-frame clones and drops some. This table holds 150,000 to 200,000 clones, around 83% found once. The sample taken for sequencing was peripheral blood. These receptors were taken from a woman of 80 years or more in a cohort sampled during active or convalescent COVID-19.

The chain recombines TRBV6-5 with TRBJ2-5; D may be TRBD2 (6 bases). Per germline, CDR1 MNHEY and CDR2 SVGAGI. This CDR3 has 13 residues. Trimming shortened V by 4 bases and J by 5 bases, and 11 bases separated the two germline ends. The DNA of the CDR3 is TGTGCCAGCAGTTGGACGGGAGATGAGACCCAGTACTTC. Translation: CASSWTGDETQYF.

A few counts support this clone. CDR3 region: CASSHPGLANEQFF. DNA of the CDR3: TGTGCCAGCAGCCACCCGGGACTAGCGAATGAGCAGTTCTTC. The genes are TRBV7-9 and TRBJ2-1; the match to TRBD2 covers 10 bases. Losses at the gene ends were 5 bases for V and 7 bases for J; bases not matched to a gene: 5. Germline V gene data show CDR1 as SEHNR and CDR2 as FQNEAQ (reference sequence). The CDR3 extends over 14 amino acids.

The chain joins TRBV19 to TRBJ1-6, with TRBD1 matching over 7 bases. Trimming at V came to 1 base and at J to 0 bases, leaving 9 bases not matched to a gene. The V gene's germline CDR1 is LNHDA and CDR2 SQIVND (reference sequence). The CDR3 runs 19 residues. The CDR3: CASSIGDRRPSSYNSPLHF. In DNA, the CDR3 is TGTGCCAGTAGTATAGGGGACAGAAGACCAAGCTCCTATAATTCACCCCTCCACTTT. The whole variable domain, filled in from reference TRBV19 and TRBJ1-6, reads DGGITQSPKYLFRKEGQNVTLSCEQNLNHDAMYWYRQDPGQGLRLIYYSQIVNDFQKGDIAEGYSVSREKKESFPLTVTSAQKNPTAFYLCASSIGDRRPSSYNSPLHFGNGTRLTVT.

The table lists this clone with a few counts. V and J are TRBV10-1 and TRBJ2-3; 10 positions match TRBD2. Germline values: CDR1 WNHNN, CDR2 SYGVQD (reference sequence). The V segment lost 3 bases and the J segment 4 bases; nucleotides outside the gene matches: 10. The CDR3 consists of 17 residues. The CDR3 DNA is TGCGCCAGCAGTGAAAGGGCTAGCGGGAGTGGGTCAGATACGCAGTATTTT. As protein: CASSERASGSGSDTQYF.

The genes are TRBV3-1 (or the pseudogene TRBV3-2) and TRBJ1-5; D is perhaps TRBD1 (6 bases). CDR1 is LGHDT, CDR2 YNNKEL, per germline (reference sequence). The CDR3 length is 15 residues. With 1 base removed from V and 4 bases from J, the gap between germline ends came to 11 bases. The CDR3 region has the DNA TGTGCCAGCAGCCAAGGGACAGCTATTAATCAGCCCCAGCATTTT. It encodes CASSQGTAINQPQHF.

This clone occurred once. This chain uses TRBV19 with TRBJ2-3; no firm D call. Germline assignment: CDR1 LNHDA and CDR2 SQIVND (reference sequence). V dropped 3 bases and J dropped 1 base, with 14 bases sitting between them. This CDR3 is built from 16 residues. For the CDR3, the DNA is TGTGCCAGTAGTATCACCCCCGTAGGAGGCACAGATACGCAGTATTTT. This codes for CASSITPVGGTDTQYF.

This clone appeared a single time. This chain joins TRBV20-1 and TRBJ1-4; D gene ambiguous. This CDR3 has 11 residues. Germline-derived CDR1 and CDR2 are DFQATT and SNEGSKA (reference sequence). The V and J ends lost 3 bases and 8 bases respectively, with 7 bases between them. The CDR3 DNA sequence: TGCAGTGCTAGGTTTGGCGAAAAACTGTTTTTT. Amino acid sequence: CSARFGEKLFF.

This chain links TRBV7-9 with TRBJ1-3; D unclear. Trimming removed 3 bases at V and 8 bases at J, with 14 bases between. Germline V gives CDR1 SEHNR, CDR2 FQNEAQ (reference sequence). CDR3 length: 14 residues. The CDR3 reads CASSLALEGHTIYF. In DNA form, the CDR3 reads TGTGCCAGCAGCTTGGCCCTCGAGGGCCACACCATATATTTT.

V is TRBV29-1 and J is TRBJ2-3; TRBD1 matches 8 bases. The germline gives CDR1 SQVTM, CDR2 ANQGSEA. The CDR3 has 16 amino acids. V was clipped by 1 base and J by 1 base; unmatched bases: 7. The CDR3 is CSVEGLGQARTDTQYF. CDR3 nucleotide sequence: TGCAGCGTTGAAGGGCTGGGACAGGCCCGCACAGATACGCAGTATTTT.

The V call is TRBV7-6, the J call TRBJ2-6, with TRBD1 identical over 7 bases. This CDR3 is 17 amino acids long. CDR1 and CDR2 from the germline V gene are SGHVS and FNYEAQ. With 5 bases clipped from V and 0 bases from J, the junction kept 7 bases outside the gene matches. DNA for the CDR3: TGTGCCAGCAGCCCTCGGGGACAGATCTCTGGGGCCAACGTCCTGACTTTC. This translates into CASSPRGQISGANVLTF.

V usage is TRBV10-2 and J usage is TRBJ2-7, with D tentatively TRBD1 (6 bases). The CDR3 loop spans 11 amino acids. Germline V CDR1 and CDR2: WSHSY, SAAADI. Between the trimmed V and J ends, which lost 6 bases and 6 bases, there was a span of 9 bases. As DNA, the CDR3 is TGCGCCAGCAGCAGGGGTGGCGAGCAGTACGTC. It is translated as CASSRGGEQYV.

This chain connects TRBV10-1 to TRBJ1-3; D call uncertain. CDR1 is WNHNN and CDR2 is SYGVQD in the germline V gene (reference sequence). The germline V and J ends were trimmed by 5 bases and 1 base, with 21 bases remaining between them. The CDR3 consists of 18 residues. As DNA, the CDR3 is TGCGCCAGCAGTACGGGAGCCGACTTTGAACCTTCTGGAAACACCATATATTTT. The encoded protein is CASSTGADFEPSGNTIYF.

This chain uses TRBV13 with TRBJ1-2; unclear D gene. The CDR3 spans 13 residues. Per the germline V gene, CDR1 is PRHDT and CDR2 is FYEKMQ (reference sequence). V gave up 2 bases and J gave up 8 bases, with 12 bases separating them. CDR3 region: CASSLRGSRGYTF. In DNA form, the CDR3 reads TGTGCCAGCAGCTTACGAGGGAGCCGCGGCTACACCTTC.

This clone has only one observation. J is TRBJ2-7 and V is TRBV6-6, with TRBD1 as a possible D gene (6 bases). This CDR3 spans 14 amino acids. CDR1 and CDR2 (germline): MNHNY, SVGAGI (reference sequence). V lost 2 bases and J 5 bases, leaving 13 bases between the germline ends. CDR3 sequence (DNA): TGTGCCAGCAGTTACACGTCAGGGGCCCACGAGCAGTACTTC. It translates to CASSYTSGAHEQYF.